This TCR beta chain is drawn from a study of tumor T cells in aggressive B-cell lymphoma listed by TCRdb under 2017. The library was generated by the immunoSEQ multiplex PCR assay. Imported from immuneACCESS, the table was reduced by TCRdb to in-frame sequences with V and J called. These copies leave out some clones; in studies compared against another copy, an unresolved V gene accounts for under half, and the cause of the remainder is not known. In all, the sample holds about 2,400 clones, and about 79% of those were seen once. The biggest ten clones account for over 3.5% of the sample. As to this clone: Its specific antigen is unknown. Base qualities are not at hand, and no much larger clone is one base apart.

Sequences SGDLS (CDR1) and YYNGEE (CDR2) are obtained from the germline V gene. The CDR3 covers 15 residues, taking in both the cysteine and the phenylalanine. The read is trimmed to its CDR3 DNA, 45 bases read in frame from base 1. This chain joins TRBV9 to TRBJ2-5; TRBD2 lines up with 7 middle nucleotides. The tail of the sequence fits TRBJ2-7 better, so the J call may be wrong. This sequence originates from an adult with diffuse large B cell lymphoma. Material for sequencing was tumor tissue. Here is the DNA: TGTGCCAGCAGCGTAGTGGCGGGAGCTAGCCACGAGCAGTACTTC. This yields the protein CASSVVAGASHEQYF.